This T cell receptor (beta chain) was sequenced in a study of blood T cells in healthy people across ages. General study results and limits: The recorded TCR beta diversity per million T cells decreased in a roughly linear manner with age.

Isolation per sample recovered at least 7 million PBMCs. As for this clonotype: Its target is unknown.

Alongside a J-beta primer mix, a sample-barcoded 5' primer served in a second PCR lasting about 7 to 11 cycles. Each CDR3 protein is one row after TCRdb ran MiXCR on the 5' RACE reads. Of hundreds of thousands of distinct CDR3 sequences listed, about 55% are singletons. The CDR3 extends over 15 amino acids. Per the germline V gene, CDR1 is SGHRS and CDR2 is YFSETQ. V gave up 4 bases and J gave up 6 bases; unmatched junction bases: 11. V usage is TRBV5-1 and J usage is TRBJ2-7; 9 nucleotides line up with TRBD1. The sample taken for sequencing was blood. The TCR originated in a man between 60 and 70 years old in good health. The CDR3 reads CASSGSGQGSGEQYF. CDR3 nucleotide sequence: TGCGCCAGCAGCGGGTCGGGACAGGGAAGTGGCGAGCAGTACTTC. The full variable domain, in which reference TRBV5-1 and TRBJ2-7 provide the parts outside the CDR3, is KAGVTQTPRYLIKTRGQQVTLSCSPISGHRSVSWYQQTPGQGLQFLFEYFSETQRNKGNFPGRFSGRQFSNSRSEMNVSTLELGDSALYLCASSGSGQGSGEQYFGPGTRLTVT.